Detailed here is one T cell receptor beta chain. What it binds is not known. This record comes from a study of CD8+CD57+ T cells in acquired aplastic anemia. Study in general: Each DNA sample taken from sorted CD4+ and CD8+ cells came to 2.5 to 4 ug on average. General study results and limits: Patients and controls were found to share fewer than 35 CD8+ CDR3 sequences.

Individuals selected for sequencing had exhibited CD8+CD57+ cell expansion on flow cytometry. All patients had severe acquired aplastic anemia. Per germline, CDR1 WSHSY and CDR2 SAAADI. V shed 2 bases, J shed 6 bases, and the junction held 3 bases outside the gene matches. CDR3 length equals 13 residues. Genomic DNA, the template, was used for profiling of the TCR beta VDJ and CDR3. Via MiXCR, TCRdb re-called the reads, giving one row per CDR3 protein. The table shows approximately 80,000 distinct CDR3 sequences, with under 80% occurring only once. The specimen was sorted CD4+, CD8+, or CD8+CD57+ T cells (not recorded which) from PBMCs. The chain has TRBV10-2 and TRBJ1-2; 7 bases agree with TRBD1. This TCR was sampled from a human donor with aplastic anemia. CDR3 DNA sequence: TGCGCCAGCAGTGAGAAAGGGGGCGATGGCTACACCTTC. Residues: CASSEKGGDGYTF.